This entry describes one TCR beta chain. At one boundary the junction diverges from the germline segment, which might be a read error. The CDR3 extends over 14 amino acids. Germline V gene data show CDR1 as SGHRS and CDR2 as YFSETQ. The data originate from a study of blood T cells in healthy people across ages. Individuals who donated were healthy Caucasians from Russia aged about 6 to 90. For every donor, a draw yielded around 10 milliliters of peripheral blood. For the second PCR, which ran for roughly 6 to 11 cycles, a sample-barcoded 5' primer and a J-beta primer mix were used. TCRdb ran MiXCR on the 5' RACE reads and lists one entry per CDR3 protein. Here the sample spans more than 1.4 million distinct CDR3 sequences, 42% being singletons.

The rearrangement uses TRBV5-1 and TRBJ1-3; TRBD1 might be the D (6 bases). The TCR comes from a woman between 18 and 30 years old in good health. The sequencing input was blood. CDR3 in amino acids: CAGSPGADGNTIYF. Written as DNA, the CDR3 is TGCGCCGGCAGTCCGGGGGCAGATGGAAACACCATATATTTT.